These T cell receptor beta chains were read from a single sample in a study of PD-1 blockade in classical Hodgkin lymphoma. Generated by immunoSEQ multiplex PCR, the TCRdb table keeps only in-frame clones and is missing some. This sample has tens of thousands of clones, with 90% found just once. The sequencing used peripheral blood mononuclear cells (PBMCs), collected at baseline. These receptor sequences come from a human donor with classical Hodgkin lymphoma. CDR3s include the opening cysteine and the closing phenylalanine or tryptophan. The D gene is left open where the match is weak. Where a row states a size, it is once, few, many or the class of an expanded clone; other rows omit it.

size,J,D,V,DNA,CDR3
NA,TRBJ2-7,NA,TRBV29-1,TGCAGCGTTGGGTCCAGGAATGAGCAGTACTTC,CSVGSRNEQYF
few,TRBJ2-1,NA,TRBV5-1,TGCGCCAGCAGCTCCCCTCGGGTAAACAATGAGCAGTTCTTC,CASSSPRVNNEQFF
NA,TRBJ2-7,NA,TRBV11-2,TGTGCCAGCAGCCCTGGACCGTTATACGAGCAGTACTTC,CASSPGPLYEQYF
once,TRBJ2-2,TRBD2,TRBV30,TGTGCCTGGAGGGTAGCGGGGGAACACCGGGGAGCTGTTTTT,CAWRVAGEHRGAVF
NA,TRBJ2-3,TRBD1,TRBV28,TGTGCCAGCAGTTTTGGACAGGGCCTTAGCACAGATACGCAGTATTTT,CASSFGQGLSTDTQYF
NA,TRBJ2-1,TRBD2,TRBV4-2,TGTGCCAGCAGCCAAGAGAAGGCTAGCGGCATTTCTAATGAGCAGTTCTTC,CASSQEKASGISNEQFF
NA,TRBJ1-1,TRBD1,TRBV5-3,TGTGCCAGAAGCTTGGACAAGGGACAGACGAACACTGAAGCTTTCTTT,CARSLDKGQTNTEAFF
NA,TRBJ2-6,TRBD1,TRBV5-5,TGTGCCAGCAGCTGGCGACAGGGGGACACCAACGTCCTGACTTTC,CASSWRQGDTNVLTF
NA,TRBJ1-5,NA,TRBV19,TGTGCCAGTAGGGACTTACACCTCGCGGGGAATCAGCCCCAGCATTTT,CASRDLHLAGNQPQHF
NA,TRBJ1-6,NA,TRBV15,TGTGCCACCAGCAGAGCCACGTACGCCGGACGAGGAAATTCACCCCTCCACTTT,CATSRATYAGRGNSPLHF
NA,TRBJ1-1,NA,TRBV7-9,TGTGCCAGCAGCTTATTGCGGGGGCCGAACACTGAAGCTTTCTTT,CASSLLRGPNTEAFF
NA,TRBJ2-2,NA,TRBV9,TGTGCCACTCACCAGGGGCCCTCGAACACCGGGGAGCTGTTTTTT,CATHQGPSNTGELFF
NA,TRBJ1-4,NA,TRBV5-4,TGTGCCAGCAGCCTTTCGACAGGCCACCGTGCAACTAATGAAAAACTGTTTTTT,CASSLSTGHRATNEKLFF
NA,TRBJ2-3,TRBD2,TRBV11-2,TGTGCCAGCAGCCTTTACAGCGGGGGTTGGACAGATACGCAGTATTTT,CASSLYSGGWTDTQYF
many,TRBJ2-1,TRBD2,TRBV6-5,TGTGCCAGCAGTCCTAGCGGGGGGGCCGGCAATGAGCAGTTCTTC,CASSPSGGAGNEQFF
NA,TRBJ2-7,NA,TRBV6-5,TGTGCCAGCAGATACATAAACGAGCAGTACTTC,CASRYINEQYF
NA,TRBJ1-5,NA,TRBV6-1,TGTGCCAGCAGTTCAGGACAGAACATACAGCCCCAGCATTTT,CASSSGQNIQPQHF
NA,TRBJ2-7,NA,TRBV5-1,TGCGCCAGCAGCTTTGAGGGCCGGAACGAGCAGTACTTC,CASSFEGRNEQYF
NA,TRBJ2-7,TRBD1,TRBV27,TGTGCCAGCAGTCCGGGACAGCACTACGAGCAGTACTTC,CASSPGQHYEQYF
NA,TRBJ2-2,NA,TRBV5-1,TGCGCCAGCAGCCGACCGGGGTCCGGGGAGCTGTTTTTT,CASSRPGSGELFF
NA,TRBJ2-6,NA,TRBV5-6,TGTGCCAGCAGCCCGCCGGCTGGGGCCAACGTCCTGACTTTC,CASSPPAGANVLTF
NA,TRBJ2-6,NA,TRBV4-3,TGCGCCAGCAGCGGATGCAAAGACGTCACAAAGTCGGGCCAACGTCTGACTTTC,CASSGCKDVTKSGQRLTF
once,TRBJ1-4,NA,TRBV29-1,TGCAGCGTCGAGCGGGATGAAAAACTGTTTTTT,CSVERDEKLFF
NA,TRBJ1-5,NA,TRBV6-1,TGTGCCGCCGGGACGTCCAATCAGCCCCAGCATTTT,CAAGTSNQPQHF
NA,TRBJ1-2,TRBD1,TRBV6-1,TGTGCCAGCAGCGCCGGGACAGGGGGTCCCTATGGCTACACCTTC,CASSAGTGGPYGYTF
NA,TRBJ2-2,NA,TRBV10-1,TGCGCCAGCAGTGACGGGAGATACACCGGGGAGCTGTTTTTT,CASSDGRYTGELFF
NA,TRBJ2-2,NA,TRBV7-9,TGTGCCAGCAGCCCCTTGTCCGGGGAGCTGTTTTTT,CASSPLSGELFF
NA,TRBJ1-6,NA,TRBV5-4,TGTGCCAGCAGCTTGTACACTAATTCACCCCTCCACTTT,CASSLYTNSPLHF
NA,TRBJ2-2,NA,TRBV5-6,TGTGCCAGCAGCTTGGGTCTAGCGATAACCGCCGGGGAGCTGTTTTTT,CASSLGLAITAGELFF
NA,TRBJ1-1,NA,TRBV21-1,TGTGCCAGCAGCAAAGAGGGGGGGCGCACTGAAGCTTTCTTT,CASSKEGGRTEAFF
NA,TRBJ2-1,NA,TRBV7-9,TGTGCCCCCGGAGGGTACAATGAGCAGTTCTTC,CAPGGYNEQFF
NA,TRBJ2-1,TRBD2,TRBV6-1,TGTGCCAGCAGTGAACGAGGCGGGAGGGCTAACAATGAGCAGTTCTTC,CASSERGGRANNEQFF
NA,TRBJ2-3,TRBD1,TRBV10-3,TGTGCCATCAACCAACGAGGACAGGGGGGGACTAGCACAGATACGCAGTATTTT,CAINQRGQGGTSTDTQYF
NA,TRBJ2-1,NA,TRBV29-1,TGCAGCGTTGAACGGGACTCCTACAATGAGCAGTTCTTC,CSVERDSYNEQFF
NA,TRBJ1-2,NA,TRBV27,TGTGCCAGCAGTCCGCAACGGGCCGCCTATGGCTACACCTTC,CASSPQRAAYGYTF
NA,TRBJ2-3,NA,TRBV7-6,TGTGCCAGCAGCTCCCAGGAGGGCAGAACAGATACGCAGTATTTT,CASSSQEGRTDTQYF
NA,TRBJ2-1,NA,TRBV27,TGTGCCAGCAGCCACGTGGAGTTGGGTGAGCAGTTCTTC,CASSHVELGEQFF
NA,TRBJ1-2,NA,TRBV19,TGTGCCAGTAGTATAGGAGGGGAACAGGCCAACTTC,CASSIGGEQANF
NA,TRBJ2-7,NA,TRBV11-2,TGTGCCAGCAGCATAAGGGGTATCCGACACATCGAGCAGTACTTC,CASSIRGIRHIEQYF
NA,TRBJ2-7,NA,TRBV5-4,TGTGCCAGCAGTTCAGGGAACTCCCACGAGCAGTACTTC,CASSSGNSHEQYF
NA,TRBJ2-2,NA,TRBV7-9,TGTGCCAGCAGCTTTATGGGGGGCTTCGATACCGGGGAGCTGTTTTTT,CASSFMGGFDTGELFF
NA,TRBJ2-2,NA,TRBV19,TGTGCCAGTAGTATCCAAAGAACCGGGGAGCTGTTTTTT,CASSIQRTGELFF
NA,TRBJ2-5,NA,TRBV6-5,TGTGCCAGCAGTTCCTCGGGGACCCAGTACTTC,CASSSSGTQYF
NA,TRBJ2-5,TRBD2,TRBV28,TGTGCCAGCAGTCGCGGACTAGCGACCATTCAAGAGACCCAGTACTTC,CASSRGLATIQETQYF
once,TRBJ2-5,NA,TRBV27,TGTGCCAGCAGTTCGACCGTCGGGGCCCAGTACTTC,CASSSTVGAQYF
NA,TRBJ1-2,NA,TRBV2,TGTGCCAGCAGGTTGGAGGGTGGCTACACCTTC,CASRLEGGYTF
NA,TRBJ2-7,TRBD2,TRBV6-6,TGTGCCAGCAGAAGGACTAGCGGAACCTACGAGCAGTACTTC,CASRRTSGTYEQYF
NA,TRBJ1-3,NA,TRBV2,TGTGCCAGCAGCCAACAGGGAAATCAAGGAAACACCATATATTTT,CASSQQGNQGNTIYF
NA,TRBJ2-1,TRBD2,TRBV29-1,TGCAGCGTTGAAGGAATCCCTAGCGGGAAGGTCGACAATGAGCAGTTCTTC,CSVEGIPSGKVDNEQFF
NA,TRBJ2-7,NA,TRBV6-6,TGTGCCAGCAGTTACTCGGGGAGCTCCTACGAGCAGTACTTC,CASSYSGSSYEQYF
NA,TRBJ2-1,TRBD2,TRBV4-1,TGCGCCAGCAGCCAGGCCGGACTAGCGGGAGTTGAGCAGTTCTTC,CASSQAGLAGVEQFF
NA,TRBJ1-2,TRBD1,TRBV2,TGTGCCAGCAGTGAAGCAGGGGGCGATGGCTACACCTTC,CASSEAGGDGYTF
NA,TRBJ2-7,NA,TRBV11-2,TGTGCCAGCAGCCTAGGATACTACTCCTTCTCCTACGAGCAGTACTTC,CASSLGYYSFSYEQYF
NA,TRBJ2-7,NA,TRBV6-1,TGTGCCAGCAGTGAAACCGTTGGCGGGGCGACCTACGAGCAGTACTTC,CASSETVGGATYEQYF
NA,TRBJ2-5,NA,TRBV28,TGTGCCAGCAGTAGGTGGCCGCAAGAGACCCAGTACTTC,CASSRWPQETQYF
NA,TRBJ1-6,NA,TRBV5-1,TGCGCCAGCAGCTTGGGGCAGGGAGATTCACCCCTCCACTTT,CASSLGQGDSPLHF
NA,TRBJ2-7,TRBD1,TRBV11-2,TGTGCCAGCAGCTTATCGGACAGGGAGACCTACGAGCAGTACTTC,CASSLSDRETYEQYF
NA,TRBJ2-7,TRBD2,TRBV6-1,TGTGCCAGCAGTGGTAGCGGGGGTTACGAGCAGTACTTC,CASSGSGGYEQYF
NA,TRBJ2-3,TRBD2,TRBV4-1,TGCGCCAGCAGCCAATGGACTAGCGGGGTTGATACGCAGTATTTT,CASSQWTSGVDTQYF
NA,TRBJ2-1,TRBD2,TRBV9,TGTGCCAGCAGCGTAGAGGTAGCGGGGGCGAGGCAGTTCTTC,CASSVEVAGARQFF